The rows below give T cell receptor beta chains drawn from one sample of a study of metastatic and nonmetastatic thyroid tumors. Via MiXCR, TCRdb re-called the PCR reads. This table has about 15,000 clones, roughly 32% appearing once. Specimen: tumor tissue. These receptors all come from a female donor with papillary thyroid cancer or a benign thyroid nodule (not recorded which). Some clones in this sample may be carry-over from other donors' samples. Each CDR3 is given with its conserved first and last residue. A D gene is named only where the DNA matches it firmly. Clone size is shown for a subset of rows, as once, few, many or a class of expanded clone.

V	D	J	size	length	DNA	CDR3
TRBV11-3	-	TRBJ2-7	-	12	TGTGCCAGCAGCTTAGACGGATACGAGCAGTACTTC	CASSLDGYEQYF
TRBV9	TRBD1	TRBJ1-3	few	16	TGTGCCGGCGGCGTAGACAGGGGGACTTCGGGAAACACCATATATTTT	CAGGVDRGTSGNTIYF
TRBV30	TRBD1	TRBJ1-2	few	12	TGTGCCTGGGGGGGGACAGGGGATGGCTACACCTTC	CAWGGTGDGYTF
TRBV11-2	TRBD2	TRBJ2-1	-	15	TGTGCCAGCAGTCACGGGAGGGCCATGTACAATGAGCAGTTCTTC	CASSHGRAMYNEQFF
TRBV7-6	-	TRBJ2-2	-	18	TGTGCCAGCAGCTTAGCGAGTGGGAGCGGATCGAACACCGGGGAGCTGTTTTTT	CASSLASGSGSNTGELFF
TRBV18	-	TRBJ2-5	many	15	TGTGCCAGCTCACCAGCCGGGAGTCGCCAAGAGACCCAGTACTTC	CASSPAGSRQETQYF
TRBV19	-	TRBJ2-7	once	17	TGTGCCAGTAGTCATCAAACAGGGAATCTAAGTCCCTACGAGCAGTACTTC	CASSHQTGNLSPYEQYF
TRBV4-1	TRBD1	TRBJ2-7	-	16	TGCGCCAGCAGCCGCGGACTGGGACAGGGAGTATACGAGCAGTACTTC	CASSRGLGQGVYEQYF
TRBV9	-	TRBJ2-5	-	13	TGTGCGAGCTGCGGAGAAGGTATAGAGACCCAGTACTTC	CASCGEGIETQYF
TRBV6-1	TRBD2	TRBJ2-5	few	17	TGTGCCAGCAGGACAGGGGCCCGACTAGCGGGGGGTGAGACCCAGTACTTC	CASRTGARLAGGETQYF
TRBV4-2	-	TRBJ2-3	-	12	TGTGCCAGCAGCCAAGTAGGCGATACGCAGTATTTT	CASSQVGDTQYF
TRBV6-4	-	TRBJ2-3	many	15	TGTGCCAGCAGTCCGGACAGCGGCACGGTAGATACGCAGTATTTT	CASSPDSGTVDTQYF
TRBV7-9	-	TRBJ1-1	many	13	TGTGCCAGCAGCGTTCAGGGAAATACTGAAGCTTTCTTT	CASSVQGNTEAFF
TRBV20-1	-	TRBJ1-1	medium-sized	11	TGCAGTGCTAGAGAAGGGACTGAAGCTTTCTTT	CSAREGTEAFF
TRBV6-4	TRBD1	TRBJ2-5	few	15	TGTGCCAGCAATTATCCTACCGGGACAGGTGAGACCCAGTACTTC	CASNYPTGTGETQYF
TRBV28	-	TRBJ2-7	few	14	TGTGCCAGCAGTTTATACGGCAGGGTGGGAGAGCAGTACTTC	CASSLYGRVGEQYF
TRBV6-1	-	TRBJ1-5	-	14	TGTGCCAGCAGTCCCCTTCAGGGGAATCAGCCCCAGCATTTT	CASSPLQGNQPQHF
TRBV6-1	-	TRBJ2-5	many	16	TGTGCCAGCAGTTTGTCCCCTACTCGTGCGCAAGAGACCCAGTACTTC	CASSLSPTRAQETQYF
TRBV28	-	TRBJ2-7	few	11	TGTGCCAGCAGTTTAGGAGGAGAGCAGTACTTC	CASSLGGEQYF
TRBV20-1	TRBD2	TRBJ2-7	-	14	TGCAGTGCCCGGGTTAGCGGGAATTCCTACGAGCAGTACTTC	CSARVSGNSYEQYF
TRBV30	-	TRBJ2-2	-	12	TGTGCCTGGACGAGGGGCACCGGGGAGCTGTTTTTT	CAWTRGTGELFF
TRBV20-1	TRBD2	TRBJ2-7	few	14	TGCAGTGCTAGAAGGGCTAGCGGGAAACCCGAGCAGTACTTC	CSARRASGKPEQYF
TRBV4-1	-	TRBJ1-1	many	13	TGCGCCAGCAGCCAAGGCAGAGACACTGAAGCTTTCTTT	CASSQGRDTEAFF
TRBV20-1	-	TRBJ2-7	-	14	TGCAGTGCGCACCGGGACGGAAGCTCCTACGAGCAGTACTTC	CSAHRDGSSYEQYF
TRBV6-1	TRBD1	TRBJ2-2	few	15	TGTGCCAGCAGTCGGACAGGGGGCGAGACCGGGGAGCTGTTTTTT	CASSRTGGETGELFF
TRBV18	-	TRBJ2-5	-	14	TGTGCCAGCTCACCGGGAATAGCCGGTGAGACCCAGTACTTC	CASSPGIAGETQYF
TRBV20-1	-	TRBJ1-4	-	14	TGCAGTGCGAGATCTACAGGGTTGTGTGAAAAACTGTTTTTT	CSARSTGLCEKLFF
TRBV19	TRBD2	TRBJ2-7	-	13	TGTGCCAGTAGTATGGGGACTAGCGGGGCGCAGTACTTC	CASSMGTSGAQYF